The TCR beta chain under discussion was sequenced for a study of radiation and T cells in renal cell carcinoma. The length of the CDR3 is 13 residues. Germline values: CDR1 SSHAT, CDR2 FNYEAQ (reference sequence). Sequencing was performed with immunoSEQ multiplex PCR; in TCRdb, only in-frame clones are kept and a portion is missing. The table includes 15,000 to 20,000 clones, approximately 59% detected once. The treatment denotes: treatment-naive control, cytoreductive nephrectomy. Comments on this clone: The junction differs from germline at one of its ends, possibly a read error.

The chain joins TRBV7-7 to TRBJ1-5, with unresolved D. The sequence derives from a man aged 50 or older with renal cell carcinoma. The source was tumor tissue, collected from a patient whose treatment was nephrectomy without radiotherapy. For the CDR3, the DNA is TGTGCTAGCAGCTTAGAGAGGAATCAGCCCCAGCATTTT. It translates to CASSLERNQPQHF.